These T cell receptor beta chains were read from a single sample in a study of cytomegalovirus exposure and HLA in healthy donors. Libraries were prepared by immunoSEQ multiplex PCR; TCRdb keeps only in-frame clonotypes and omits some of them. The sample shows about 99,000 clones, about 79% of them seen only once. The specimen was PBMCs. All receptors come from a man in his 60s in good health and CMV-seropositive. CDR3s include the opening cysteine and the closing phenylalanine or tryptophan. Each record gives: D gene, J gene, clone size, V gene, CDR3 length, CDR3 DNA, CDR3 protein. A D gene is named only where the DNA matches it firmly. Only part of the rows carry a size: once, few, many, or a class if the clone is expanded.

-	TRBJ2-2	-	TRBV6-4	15	TGTGCCAGCAGTGACTCGCCGGTTAACACCGGGGAGCTGTTTTTT	CASSDSPVNTGELFF
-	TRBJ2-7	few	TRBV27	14	TGTGCCAGCAGTTTAAGGGGAAAGGGCCACGAGCAGTACTTC	CASSLRGKGHEQYF
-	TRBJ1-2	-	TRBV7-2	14	TGTGCCAGCAGCCGGTATCTAGCTAACTATGGCTACACCTTC	CASSRYLANYGYTF
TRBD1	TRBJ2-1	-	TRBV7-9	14	TGTGCCAGCAGCTTGGGACAGGGATTGAGTGAGCAGTTCTTC	CASSLGQGLSEQFF
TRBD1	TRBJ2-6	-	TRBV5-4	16	TGTGCCAGCAGCTCTGGGACAGGCGCTGGGGCCAACGTCCTGACTTTC	CASSSGTGAGANVLTF
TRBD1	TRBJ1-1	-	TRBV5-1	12	TGCGCCAGCAGCCAGACAGGGTCTGAAGCTTTCTTT	CASSQTGSEAFF
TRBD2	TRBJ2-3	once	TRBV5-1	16	TGCGCCAGCAGCCTACTAGCGGGGGGGCTTAAAGATACGCAGTATTTT	CASSLLAGGLKDTQYF
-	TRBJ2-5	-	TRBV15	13	TGTGCCACCAGCAGCGGGATCCAAGAGACCCAGTACTTC	CATSSGIQETQYF
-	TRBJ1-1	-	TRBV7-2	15	TGTGCCAGCAGCCCCTTACGCGGGCGGGACACTGAAGCTTTCTTT	CASSPLRGRDTEAFF
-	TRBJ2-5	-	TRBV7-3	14	TGTGCCAGCAGCGGCGGCGGGAAACAAGAGACCCAGTACTTC	CASSGGGKQETQYF
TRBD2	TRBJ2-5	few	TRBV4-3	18	TGCGCCAGCAGCCAAGGATCAGGGGGGCGGGGGGGCGGGGAGACCCAGTACTTC	CASSQGSGGRGGGETQYF
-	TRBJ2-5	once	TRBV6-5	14	TGTGCCAGCAGTTACTACCCTAGTAGCGAGACCCAGTACTTC	CASSYYPSSETQYF
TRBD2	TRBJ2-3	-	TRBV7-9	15	TGTGCCAGCAGCACTCTAGCGGGGGAGACAGATACGCAGTATTTT	CASSTLAGETDTQYF
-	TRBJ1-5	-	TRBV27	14	TGTGCCAGCAGTTTGGAAGGGTCGGGACAGCCCCAGCATTTT	CASSLEGSGQPQHF
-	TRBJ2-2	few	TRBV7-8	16	TGTGCCAGCAGCTTAGGAGACTACCCCGCGCGAGGGGAGCTGTTTTTT	CASSLGDYPARGELFF
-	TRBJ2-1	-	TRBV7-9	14	TGTGCCAGCAGCTTAGAACTTTCCTATGGTGAGCAGTTCTTC	CASSLELSYGEQFF
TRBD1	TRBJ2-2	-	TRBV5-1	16	TGCGCCAGCCGGAAGGACAGGGCTGCCATCGTCGGGGAGCTGTTTTTT	CASRKDRAAIVGELFF
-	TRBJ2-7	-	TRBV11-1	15	TGTGCCAGCAGCTTAAGTGGAGGGAACTCCTACGAGCAGTACTTC	CASSLSGGNSYEQYF
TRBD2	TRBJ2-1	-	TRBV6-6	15	TGTGCCAGCAGTTACGGGGCGGGGGTCCACAATGAGCAGTTCTTC	CASSYGAGVHNEQFF
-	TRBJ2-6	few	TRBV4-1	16	TGCGCCAGCAGCCAAGATGGGACTTCTGGGGCCAACGTCCTGACTTTC	CASSQDGTSGANVLTF
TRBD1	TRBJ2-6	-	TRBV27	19	TGTGCCAGCAGTCCCCTGGGACAGGGTTCCCCATCTGGGGCCAACGTCCTGACTTTC	CASSPLGQGSPSGANVLTF
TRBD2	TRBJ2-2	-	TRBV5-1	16	TGCGCCAGCAGCCCCCGGACTAGCGGAAAAACCGGGGAGCTGTTTTTT	CASSPRTSGKTGELFF
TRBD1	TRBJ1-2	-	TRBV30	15	TGTGCCTGGAGGCAAACAGGGGGAGCGAAGGATGGCTACACCTTC	CAWRQTGGAKDGYTF
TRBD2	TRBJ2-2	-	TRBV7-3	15	TGTGCCAGCAGTCTCGGGGGGACTAACACCGGGGAGCTGTTTTTT	CASSLGGTNTGELFF
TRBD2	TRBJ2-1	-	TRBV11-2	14	TGTGCCAGCAAGGGGACTAGCGGTTACAATGAGCAGTTCTTC	CASKGTSGYNEQFF
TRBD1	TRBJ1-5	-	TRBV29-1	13	TGCAGCGTCGCAAACACAGGGGAAGGGCCCCAGCATTTT	CSVANTGEGPQHF
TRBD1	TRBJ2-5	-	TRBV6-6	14	TGTGCCAGCAGTCCAGGGGGCCTCCAAGAGACCCAGTACTTC	CASSPGGLQETQYF
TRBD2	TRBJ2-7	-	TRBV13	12	TGTGCCAGCAGCTTAAGCTGGGGGGGGCAGTACTTC	CASSLSWGGQYF
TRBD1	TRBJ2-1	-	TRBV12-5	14	TGTGCTAGTCAAACAGGGGGCAAACCCAATGAGCAGTTCTTC	CASQTGGKPNEQFF
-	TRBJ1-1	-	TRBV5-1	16	TGCGCCAGCAGCTTGGCCTCCGGGGGGGGTTTCACTGAAGCTTTCTTT	CASSLASGGGFTEAFF
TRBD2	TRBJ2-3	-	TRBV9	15	TGTGCCAGCAGCGCGCGCAGCGGGGGGGCAGATACGCAGTATTTT	CASSARSGGADTQYF
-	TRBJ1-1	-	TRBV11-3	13	TGTGCCAGCAGCTTGATAGGGGGCACTGAAGCTTTCTTT	CASSLIGGTEAFF
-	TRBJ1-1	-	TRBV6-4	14	TGTGCCGGCAGTGACTCGGGCAGTAACACTGAAGCTTTCTTT	CAGSDSGSNTEAFF
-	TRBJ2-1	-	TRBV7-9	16	TGTGCCAGCAGCTTTCAGGACACCGTCTCCTACAATGAGCAGTTCTTC	CASSFQDTVSYNEQFF
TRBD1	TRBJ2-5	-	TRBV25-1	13	TGTGCCAGCAGTATCGACAGGGAAGAGACCCAGTACTTC	CASSIDREETQYF
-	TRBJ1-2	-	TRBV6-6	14	TGTGCCAGCAGTGGGGAACAGGAGATCTATGGCTACACCTTC	CASSGEQEIYGYTF
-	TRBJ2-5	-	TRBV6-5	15	TGTGCCAGCAGTTACTCAGGGGCGTCCCAAGAGACCCAGTACTTC	CASSYSGASQETQYF
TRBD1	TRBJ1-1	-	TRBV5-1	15	TGCGCCAGCAGTTCCAACAGGGGTCTTAACACTGAAGCTTTCTTT	CASSSNRGLNTEAFF
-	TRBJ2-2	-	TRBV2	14	TGTGCCAGCAGTGAAGCCCTCTCGACCGGGGAGCTGTTTTTT	CASSEALSTGELFF
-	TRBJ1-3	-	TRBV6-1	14	TGTGCCAGCAGTGAAGGCGGTTGGTGGTACACCATATATTTT	CASSEGGWWYTIYF
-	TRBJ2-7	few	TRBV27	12	TGTGCCAGCAAGGGGGAGGGCTACGAGCAGTACTTC	CASKGEGYEQYF
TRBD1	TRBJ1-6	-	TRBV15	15	TGTGCCACCAGCAGTCTAGGGGACAGTTATTCACCCCTCCACTTT	CATSSLGDSYSPLHF
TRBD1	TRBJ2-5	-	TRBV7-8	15	TGTGCCAGCAGCTTAGTGTGGCAGGGGGTGGAGACCCAGTACTTC	CASSLVWQGVETQYF
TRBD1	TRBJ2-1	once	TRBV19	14	TGTGCCAGTACACCGGGACAGCTTTACAATGAGCAGTTCTTC	CASTPGQLYNEQFF
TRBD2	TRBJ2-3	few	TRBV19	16	TGTGCCAGTAGCATCCTAGCCGGGACTAGCGGTGATACGCAGTATTTT	CASSILAGTSGDTQYF
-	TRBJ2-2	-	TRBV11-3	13	TGTGCCAGCAGCTTAACAGGGCCCGGGGAGCTGTTTTTT	CASSLTGPGELFF
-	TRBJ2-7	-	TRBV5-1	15	TGCGCCAGCAGCTTCGGAGTGACAGACTCCTACGAGCAGTACTTC	CASSFGVTDSYEQYF
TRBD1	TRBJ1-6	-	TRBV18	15	TGTGCCAGCTCACCATTAGGGACAGGCAATTCACCCCTCCACTTT	CASSPLGTGNSPLHF
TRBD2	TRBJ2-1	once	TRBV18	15	TGTGCCAGCTCCCGGGAGGTTATCGCCTACAATGAGCAGTTCTTC	CASSREVIAYNEQFF
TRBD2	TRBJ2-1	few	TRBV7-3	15	TGTGCCAGCAGCTTAACAGGCGGGGGGCGTAATGAGCAGTTCTTC	CASSLTGGGRNEQFF
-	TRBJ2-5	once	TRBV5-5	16	TGTGCCAGCAGCTTGACGCCGCGGTCCGCCGGAGAGACCCAGTACTTC	CASSLTPRSAGETQYF
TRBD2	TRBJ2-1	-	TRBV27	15	TGTGCCAGCAGTTTATACGCTAGCGGGGGTTTTGAGCAGTTCTTC	CASSLYASGGFEQFF
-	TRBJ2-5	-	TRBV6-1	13	TGTGCCAGCAGGGAGACAGTACAAGAGACCCAGTACTTC	CASRETVQETQYF
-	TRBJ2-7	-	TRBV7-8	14	TGTGCCAGCACCGCCGGGACTGTCTCCTACGAGCAGTACTTC	CASTAGTVSYEQYF